This TCR beta chain was documented in a study of T cell repertoires in aging, cancer and after chemotherapy. The wider study: About 9.1 million TCR reads were in the whole dataset.

TCR beta rearrangements were amplified from peripheral blood genomic DNA. The CDR3 runs 14 residues. Deletions cut 6 bases from V and 4 bases from J, with 14 bases between. Germline CDR1 MNHNS, CDR2 SASEGT. Broader study findings: Untreated cancer patients had significantly lower blood TCR diversity than age-matched healthy donors. No conclusions about immunological memory after chemotherapy can be drawn from the repertoire data.

There are a few counts of this clonotype. Antigen: not known. Multiplex touch-down PCR with TRB-A/B primers amplified rearranged V-D-J TRB sequences. TCRdb re-analysed the multiplex PCR reads in MiXCR, keeping a single row per CDR3 protein. Of around 11,000 distinct CDR3 sequences in the sample, about 40% were seen once. The clonotype was recovered from a human donor in good health. This chain uses TRBV6-1 with TRBJ2-3; D possibly corresponds to TRBD1 (5 bases). Sequenced: blood. The CDR3 region is CASRFILQADTQYF. The CDR3 DNA is TGTGCCAGCAGATTTATACTACAGGCAGATACGCAGTATTTT.